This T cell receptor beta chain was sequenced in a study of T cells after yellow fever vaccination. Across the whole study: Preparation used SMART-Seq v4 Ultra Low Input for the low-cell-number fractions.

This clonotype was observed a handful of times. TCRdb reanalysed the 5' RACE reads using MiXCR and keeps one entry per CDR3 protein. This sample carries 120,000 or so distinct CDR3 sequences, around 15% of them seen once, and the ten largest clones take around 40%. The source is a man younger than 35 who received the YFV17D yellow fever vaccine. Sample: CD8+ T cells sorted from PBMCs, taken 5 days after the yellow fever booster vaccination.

In nucleotides, the CDR3 is TGCGCCAGCAGCCAAGGGTCAGGTGAAGCTTTCTTT. Its protein is CASSQGSGEAFF. The chain is built from TRBV4-1 and TRBJ1-1; D uncertain. The CDR3 is 12 amino acids. Germline V gene sequence: CDR1 MGHRA, CDR2 YSYEKL. Trimming took 1 base from V and 7 from J, leaving 7 bases between them.